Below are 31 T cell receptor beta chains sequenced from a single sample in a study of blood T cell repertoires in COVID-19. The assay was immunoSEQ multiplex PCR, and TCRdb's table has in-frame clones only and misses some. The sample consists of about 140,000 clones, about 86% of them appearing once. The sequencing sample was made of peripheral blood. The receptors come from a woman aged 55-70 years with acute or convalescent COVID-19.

The CDR3 nucleotides read TGCAGTGCTAGTCCACTAGCGGGAAGAGATACGCAGTATTTT. Protein sequence: CSASPLAGRDTQYF. This sequence joins TRBV20-1 and TRBJ2-3; 10 positions match TRBD2. J lost 5 bases, V lost 3 bases, and 5 bases had no gene match. CDR1 and CDR2 from the germline V gene are DFQATT and SNEGSKA (reference sequence). The CDR3 is made up of 14 amino acids.

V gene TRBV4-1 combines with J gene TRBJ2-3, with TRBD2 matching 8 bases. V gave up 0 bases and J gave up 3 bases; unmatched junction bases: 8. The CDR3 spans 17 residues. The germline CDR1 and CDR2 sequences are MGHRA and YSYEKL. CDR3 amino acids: CASSQDRGGERTDTQYF. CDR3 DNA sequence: TGCGCCAGCAGCCAAGATCGGGGGGGAGAGAGGACAGATACGCAGTATTTT.

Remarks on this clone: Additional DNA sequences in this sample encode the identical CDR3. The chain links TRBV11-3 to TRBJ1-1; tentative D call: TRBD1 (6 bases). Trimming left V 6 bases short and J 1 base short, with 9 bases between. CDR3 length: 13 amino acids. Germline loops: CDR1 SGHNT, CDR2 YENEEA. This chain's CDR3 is CASRPTGNTEAFF. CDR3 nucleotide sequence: TGTGCCAGCAGACCGACAGGGAACACTGAAGCTTTCTTT.

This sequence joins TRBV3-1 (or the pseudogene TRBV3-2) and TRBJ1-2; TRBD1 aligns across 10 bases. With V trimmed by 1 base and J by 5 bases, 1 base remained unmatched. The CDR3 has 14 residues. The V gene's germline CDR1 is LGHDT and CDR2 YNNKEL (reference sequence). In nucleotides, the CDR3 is TGTGCCAGCAGCCAAGGACAGGGGGCGTATGGCTACACCTTC. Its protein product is CASSQGQGAYGYTF.

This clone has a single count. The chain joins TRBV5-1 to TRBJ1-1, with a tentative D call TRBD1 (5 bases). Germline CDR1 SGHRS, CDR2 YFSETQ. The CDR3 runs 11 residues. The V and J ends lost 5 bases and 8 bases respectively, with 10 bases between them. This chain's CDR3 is CASRQETEAFF. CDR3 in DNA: TGCGCCAGCAGACAGGAGACAGAAGCTTTCTTT.

The CDR3 DNA reads as TGTGCCAGCGGTTCTCCTTACGAGCAGTACTTC. It yields the protein CASGSPYEQYF. The chain links TRBV27 to TRBJ2-7, with unresolved D. V was trimmed by 8 bases and J by 4 bases, leaving 9 bases between them. Germline V gene lookup returns CDR1 MNHEY and CDR2 SMNVEV (reference sequence). The CDR3 sequence is 11 residues long.

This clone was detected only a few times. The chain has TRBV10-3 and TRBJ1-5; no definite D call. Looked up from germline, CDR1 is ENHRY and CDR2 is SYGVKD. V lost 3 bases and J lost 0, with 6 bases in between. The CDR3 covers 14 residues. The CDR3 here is CAISDYDSNQPQHF. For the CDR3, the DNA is TGTGCCATCAGTGACTATGATAGCAATCAGCCCCAGCATTTT.

The CDR3 reads CASSYSMGAPDTQYF. CDR3 bases: TGTGCCAGCAGTTACTCGATGGGCGCGCCGGATACGCAGTATTTT. V is TRBV6-5 and J is TRBJ2-3; D remains ambiguous. Per the germline V gene, CDR1 is MNHEY and CDR2 is SVGAGI. V was pared by 0 bases and J by 6 bases, with 13 bases between. CDR3 length: 15 amino acids.

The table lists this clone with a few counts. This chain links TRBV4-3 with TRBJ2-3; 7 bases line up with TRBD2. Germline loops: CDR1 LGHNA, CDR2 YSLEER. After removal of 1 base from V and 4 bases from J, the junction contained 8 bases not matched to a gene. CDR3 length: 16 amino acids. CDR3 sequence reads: CASSQVLATSADTQYF. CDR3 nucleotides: TGCGCCAGCAGCCAAGTACTAGCGACCAGCGCAGATACGCAGTATTTT.

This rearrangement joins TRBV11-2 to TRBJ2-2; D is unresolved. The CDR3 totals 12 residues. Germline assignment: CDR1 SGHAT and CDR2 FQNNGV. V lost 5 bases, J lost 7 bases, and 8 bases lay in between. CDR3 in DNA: TGTGCCAGCAGCCGTCCGTACGGGGAGCTGTTTTTT. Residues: CASSRPYGELFF.

CDR3 protein: CASSLPGQGAYEQYF. The CDR3 DNA is TGTGCCAGCAGCCTGCCCGGACAGGGGGCCTACGAGCAGTACTTC. The rearrangement joins TRBV11-3 to TRBJ2-7, with TRBD1 identical over 10 bases. The CDR3 is made up of 15 amino acids. Germline assignment: CDR1 SGHNT and CDR2 YENEEA. Losses at the gene ends were 5 bases for V and 2 bases for J; bases not matched to a gene: 6. The whole variable domain, filled in from reference TRBV11-3 and TRBJ2-7, reads EAGVVQSPRYKIIEKKQPVAFWCNPISGHNTLYWYLQNLGQGPELLIRYENEEAVDDSQLPKDRFSAERLKGVDSTLKIQPAELGDSAVYLCASSLPGQGAYEQYFGPGTRLTVT.

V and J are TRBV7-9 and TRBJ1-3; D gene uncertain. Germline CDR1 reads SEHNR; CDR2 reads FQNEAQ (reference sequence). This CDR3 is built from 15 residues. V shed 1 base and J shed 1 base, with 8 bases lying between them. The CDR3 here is CASSLGTASGNTIYF. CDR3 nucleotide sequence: TGTGCCAGCAGCTTAGGCACAGCATCTGGAAACACCATATATTTT.

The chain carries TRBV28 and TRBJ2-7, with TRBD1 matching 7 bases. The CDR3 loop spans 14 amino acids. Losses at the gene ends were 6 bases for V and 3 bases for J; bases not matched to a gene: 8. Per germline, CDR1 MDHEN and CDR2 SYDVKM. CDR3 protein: CASSLTGQNYEQYF. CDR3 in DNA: TGTGCCAGCAGCTTGACGGGACAGAACTACGAGCAGTACTTC.

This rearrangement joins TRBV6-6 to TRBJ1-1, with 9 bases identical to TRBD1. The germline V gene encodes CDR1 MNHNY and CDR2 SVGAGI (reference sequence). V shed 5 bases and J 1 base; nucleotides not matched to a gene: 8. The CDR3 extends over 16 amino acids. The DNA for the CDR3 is TGTGCCAGCAGTCCCGGGACAGGGACAGAGAACACTGAAGCTTTCTTT. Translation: CASSPGTGTENTEAFF.

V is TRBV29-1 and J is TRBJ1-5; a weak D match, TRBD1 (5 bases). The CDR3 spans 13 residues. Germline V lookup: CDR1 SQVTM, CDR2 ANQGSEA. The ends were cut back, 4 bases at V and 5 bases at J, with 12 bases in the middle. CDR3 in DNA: TGCAGCGTTGGCGACAGTACCTATCAGCCCCAGCATTTT. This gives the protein CSVGDSTYQPQHF.

The CDR3 spells CASSLAGTGAGTGELFF. CDR3 DNA: TGCGCCAGCAGCTTGGCCGGGACAGGGGCCGGCACCGGGGAGCTGTTTTTT. The chain is built from TRBV5-1 and TRBJ2-2, with 10 bases fitting TRBD1. From germline, CDR1 is SGHRS and CDR2 YFSETQ. Trimming removed 0 bases from V and 4 bases from J; junction bases left unmatched: 6. There are 17 residues in the CDR3.

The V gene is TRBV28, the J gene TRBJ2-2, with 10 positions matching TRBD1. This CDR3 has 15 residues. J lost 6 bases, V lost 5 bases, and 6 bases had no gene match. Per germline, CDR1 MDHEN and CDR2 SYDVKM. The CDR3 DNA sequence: TGTGCCAGCAGTACGGCAGGGACAGGGGCCGGGGAGCTGTTTTTT. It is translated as CASSTAGTGAGELFF.

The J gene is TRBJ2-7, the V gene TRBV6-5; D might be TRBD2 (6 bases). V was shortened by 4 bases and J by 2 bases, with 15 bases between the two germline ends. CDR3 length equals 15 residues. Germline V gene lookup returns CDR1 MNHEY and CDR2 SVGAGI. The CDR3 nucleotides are TGTGCCAGCAGTTCCTCGCCCGGGGGAACCTACGAGCAGTACTTC. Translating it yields CASSSSPGGTYEQYF.

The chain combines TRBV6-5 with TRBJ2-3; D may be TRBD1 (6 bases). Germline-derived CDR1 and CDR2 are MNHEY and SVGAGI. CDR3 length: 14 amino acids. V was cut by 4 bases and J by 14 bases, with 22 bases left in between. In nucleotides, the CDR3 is TGTGCCAGCAGTTCAAAGTGGGGACAAACCCAGCGGTATTTT. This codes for CASSSKWGQTQRYF.

In nucleotides, the CDR3 is TGTGCCTGGAGTGCCCGCGGTACCCAGATTAACTATGGCTACACCTTC. This codes for CAWSARGTQINYGYTF. The chain uses TRBV30 and TRBJ1-2; D not certain. Trimming removed 1 base at V and 1 base at J, with 16 bases between. CDR1 GTSNPN and CDR2 SVGIG come from the germline V gene (reference sequence). The CDR3 is 16 residues long.

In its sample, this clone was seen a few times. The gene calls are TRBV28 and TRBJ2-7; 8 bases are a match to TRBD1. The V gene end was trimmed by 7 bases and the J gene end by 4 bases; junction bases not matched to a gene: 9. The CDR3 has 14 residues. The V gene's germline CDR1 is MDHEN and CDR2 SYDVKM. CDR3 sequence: CASTESGGVYEQYF. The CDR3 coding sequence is TGTGCCAGCACAGAATCAGGGGGCGTTTACGAGCAGTACTTC.

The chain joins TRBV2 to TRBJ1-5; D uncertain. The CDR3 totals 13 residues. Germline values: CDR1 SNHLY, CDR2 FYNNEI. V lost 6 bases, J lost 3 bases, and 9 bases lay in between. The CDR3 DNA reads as TGTGCCAGCAGATCCGGGATCAATCAGCCCCAGCATTTT. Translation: CASRSGINQPQHF.

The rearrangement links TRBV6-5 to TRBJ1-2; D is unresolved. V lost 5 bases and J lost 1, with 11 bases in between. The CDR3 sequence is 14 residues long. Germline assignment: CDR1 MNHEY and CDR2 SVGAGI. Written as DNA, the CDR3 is TGTGCCAGCAGTCGACCCGGGGTTAACTATGGCTACACCTTC. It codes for CASSRPGVNYGYTF.

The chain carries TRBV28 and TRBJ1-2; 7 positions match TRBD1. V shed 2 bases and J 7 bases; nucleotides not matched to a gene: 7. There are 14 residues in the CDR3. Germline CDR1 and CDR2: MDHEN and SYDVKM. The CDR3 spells CASSLNRGNGGYTF. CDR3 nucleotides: TGTGCCAGCAGTTTAAACAGGGGCAACGGTGGCTACACCTTC.

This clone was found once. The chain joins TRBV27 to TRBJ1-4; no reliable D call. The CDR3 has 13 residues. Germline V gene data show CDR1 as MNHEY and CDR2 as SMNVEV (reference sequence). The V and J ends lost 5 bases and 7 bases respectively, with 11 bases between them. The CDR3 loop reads CASSLRQVEKLFF. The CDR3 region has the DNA TGTGCCAGCAGTCTGCGTCAAGTTGAAAAACTGTTTTTT.

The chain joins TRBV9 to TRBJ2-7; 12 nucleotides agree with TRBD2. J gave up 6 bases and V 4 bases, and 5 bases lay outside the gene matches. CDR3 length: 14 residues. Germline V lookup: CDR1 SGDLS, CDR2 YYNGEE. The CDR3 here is CASSQTSGSSEQYF. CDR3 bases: TGTGCCAGCAGCCAGACTAGCGGGAGTAGCGAGCAGTACTTC.

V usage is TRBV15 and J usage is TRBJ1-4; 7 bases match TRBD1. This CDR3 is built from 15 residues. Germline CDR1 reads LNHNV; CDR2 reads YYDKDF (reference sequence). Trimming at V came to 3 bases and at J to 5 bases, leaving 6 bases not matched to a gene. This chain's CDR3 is CATSSDRAINEKLFF. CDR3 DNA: TGTGCCACCAGCAGCGACAGGGCTATAAATGAAAAACTGTTTTTT. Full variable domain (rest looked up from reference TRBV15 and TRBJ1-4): DAMVIQNPRYQVTQFGKPVTLSCSQTLNHNVMYWYQQKSSQAPKLLFHYYDKDFNNEADTPDNFQSRRPNTSFCFLDIRSPGLGDTAMYLCATSSDRAINEKLFFGSGTQLSVL.

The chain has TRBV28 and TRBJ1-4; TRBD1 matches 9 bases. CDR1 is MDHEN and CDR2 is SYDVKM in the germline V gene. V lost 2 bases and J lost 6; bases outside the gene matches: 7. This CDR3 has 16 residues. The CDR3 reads CASSLRTGTGYEKLFF. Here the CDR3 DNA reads TGTGCCAGCAGTTTAAGAACCGGGACAGGGTATGAAAAACTGTTTTTT. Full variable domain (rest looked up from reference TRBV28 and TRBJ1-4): DVKVTQSSRYLVKRTGEKVFLECVQDMDHENMFWYRQDPGLGLRLIYFSYDVKMKEKGDIPEGYSVSREKKERFSLILESASTNQTSMYLCASSLRTGTGYEKLFFGSGTQLSVL.

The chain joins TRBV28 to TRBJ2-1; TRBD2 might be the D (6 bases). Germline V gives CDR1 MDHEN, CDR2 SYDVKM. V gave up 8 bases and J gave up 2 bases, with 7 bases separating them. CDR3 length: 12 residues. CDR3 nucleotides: TGTGCCAGCGCGGGGACCTACAATGAGCAGTTCTTC. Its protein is CASAGTYNEQFF.

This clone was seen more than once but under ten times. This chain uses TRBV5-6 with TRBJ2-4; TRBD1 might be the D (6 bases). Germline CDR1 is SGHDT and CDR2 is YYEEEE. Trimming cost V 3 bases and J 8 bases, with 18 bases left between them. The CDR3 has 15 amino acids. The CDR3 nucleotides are TGTGCCAGCAGCTCAACGGACAGAGCCTATGACATTCAGTACTTC. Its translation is CASSSTDRAYDIQYF.

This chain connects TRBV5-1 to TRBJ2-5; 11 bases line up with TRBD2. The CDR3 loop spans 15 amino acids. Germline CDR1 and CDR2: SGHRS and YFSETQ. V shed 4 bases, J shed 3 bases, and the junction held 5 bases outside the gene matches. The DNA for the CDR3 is TGCGCCAGCAGCCCCATTAGCGGGAGGGAAGAGACCCAGTACTTC. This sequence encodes CASSPISGREETQYF. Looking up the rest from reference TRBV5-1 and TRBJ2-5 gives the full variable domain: KAGVTQTPRYLIKTRGQQVTLSCSPISGHRSVSWYQQTPGQGLQFLFEYFSETQRNKGNFPGRFSGRQFSNSRSEMNVSTLELGDSALYLCASSPISGREETQYFGPGTRLLVL.